The rows below give T cell receptor beta chains drawn from one sample of a study of OX40 agonist ivuxolimab in advanced cancers. Repertoires were generated with immunoSEQ multiplex PCR, while TCRdb's copy carries only in-frame clones and drops some. This repertoire shows some 57,000 clones, approximately 86% found once; its top ten account for approximately 0.56%. The input for sequencing was CD4+ or CD8+ T cells sorted from blood, taken in a trial of the OX40 agonist ivuxolimab. These receptors all stem from an adult with an advanced solid tumor such as melanoma, head and neck, liver or kidney cancer. Each CDR3 is given with its conserved first and last residue. D genes are given only for firm matches. Only part of the rows carry a size: once, few, many, or a class if the clone is expanded.

DNA: TGTGCCAGTAGTACCCACCACAGTGCAACCCCTGAAAAACTGTTTTTT; CDR3: CASSTHHSATPEKLFF; D: .; J: TRBJ1-4; size: .; V: TRBV19
DNA: TGTGCCAGCTCACCACCTCAGGGGGACGGGGGCTACACCTTC; CDR3: CASSPPQGDGGYTF; D: TRBD1; J: TRBJ1-2; size: .; V: TRBV18
DNA: TGTGCCAGCAGTTCCGGGACGATTACTAACTATGGCTACACCTTC; CDR3: CASSSGTITNYGYTF; D: .; J: TRBJ1-2; size: .; V: TRBV5-4
DNA: TGTGCCAGCAGCGTAGACCAGACAGGTCCCACCGACAACGGTGAGCAGTTCTTC; CDR3: CASSVDQTGPTDNGEQFF; D: .; J: TRBJ2-1; size: once; V: TRBV9
DNA: TGCGCCAGCAGCTTGGATGGGGTCCGCAATGAGCAGTTCTTC; CDR3: CASSLDGVRNEQFF; D: .; J: TRBJ2-1; size: .; V: TRBV5-1
DNA: TGTGCCAGTAGTCCTGACGACTTGTACAATGAGCAGTTCTTC; CDR3: CASSPDDLYNEQFF; D: .; J: TRBJ2-1; size: once; V: TRBV19
DNA: TGTGCCAGCAGTTACAGCTTAGCAGCCTCCTACGAGCAGTACTTC; CDR3: CASSYSLAASYEQYF; D: .; J: TRBJ2-7; size: few; V: TRBV6-5
DNA: TGTGCCAGCAGCTTGGAAAGGGGGAGCACAGATACGCAGTATTTT; CDR3: CASSLERGSTDTQYF; D: .; J: TRBJ2-3; size: .; V: TRBV5-5
DNA: TGTGCCACCAGCAGTGGGGACAGGGGGACCGGGGAGCTGTTTTTT; CDR3: CATSSGDRGTGELFF; D: TRBD1; J: TRBJ2-2; size: .; V: TRBV15
DNA: TGTGCCAGCAGTCCAGCAGGACAGGCCGAAGACATTCAGTACTTC; CDR3: CASSPAGQAEDIQYF; D: TRBD1; J: TRBJ2-4; size: medium-sized; V: TRBV28
DNA: TGTGCCAGCAGACAGGTCGGTACGCAGTATTTT; CDR3: CASRQVGTQYF; D: .; J: TRBJ2-3; size: once; V: TRBV5-5
DNA: TGCGCCAGCAGCTTGGGGGACGAGAACCTGATGAACACTGAAGCTTTCTTT; CDR3: CASSLGDENLMNTEAFF; D: .; J: TRBJ1-1; size: .; V: TRBV5-1
DNA: TGTGCCAGTAGTATACCCCCGGCGGCGCCCCAGCATTTT; CDR3: CASSIPPAAPQHF; D: .; J: TRBJ1-5; size: .; V: TRBV19
DNA: TGTGCCAGCAGCCATAGCGTGACCTACGAGCAGTACTTC; CDR3: CASSHSVTYEQYF; D: .; J: TRBJ2-7; size: .; V: TRBV7-9
DNA: TGCAGCGTTGGCACTAGCGGGACGCTGGGGGAGACCCAGTACTTC; CDR3: CSVGTSGTLGETQYF; D: TRBD2; J: TRBJ2-5; size: .; V: TRBV29-1
DNA: TGTGCCTGGTTGACTAGCGGGAGAACACAGTTCTTC; CDR3: CAWLTSGRTQFF; D: TRBD2; J: TRBJ2-1; size: .; V: TRBV30